This is a list of T cell receptor beta chains from one sample in a study of patients and donors after allogeneic stem cell transplantation. TCRdb recomputed calls from the RT-PCR reads with MiXCR, one row per CDR3 protein. The sample yields approximately 160,000 distinct CDR3 sequences, about 29% seen once. Sequenced: blood, either unsorted or a sorted T cell fraction (not recorded which). The receptors were gathered from a human donor who was either an allogeneic HSCT recipient or a stem cell or donor lymphocyte infusion donor (not recorded which). It is not recorded whose cells these are; they may come from a transplant donor. The CDR3 runs from the conserved cysteine through the conserved F or W. A D gene is named only where the DNA matches it firmly. Rows give clone size only sometimes, using once, few, many, or a class for an expanded clone.

d_call j_call clone_size v_call cdr3_aa cdr3_nt
NA TRBJ2-7 NA TRBV28 CASRDGPSYEQYF TGTGCCAGCCGGGACGGACCTTCCTACGAGCAGTACTTC
NA TRBJ2-1 few TRBV28 CASSPHENEQFF TGTGCCAGCAGTCCCCATGAGAATGAGCAGTTCTTC
NA TRBJ2-2 NA TRBV20-1 CSARDSHLNTGELFF TGCAGTGCTAGAGATTCCCATCTAAACACCGGGGAGCTGTTTTTT
NA TRBJ2-5 few TRBV5-1 CASSLSVGSETQYF TGCGCCAGCAGCTTGTCGGTAGGGTCGGAGACCCAGTACTTC
NA TRBJ1-1 many TRBV20-1 CSARDNTEAFF TGCAGTGCCCGGGACAACACTGAAGCTTTCTTT
NA TRBJ1-1 once TRBV12-3/TRBV12-4 CASSSGIYTEALF TGTGCCAGCAGCTCAGGGATTTACACTGAAGCTTTGTTT
TRBD2 TRBJ2-1 few TRBV29-1 CSVEVWTSGSYNEQFF TGCAGCGTTGAAGTTTGGACTAGCGGGAGCTACAATGAGCAGTTCTTC
NA TRBJ1-3 NA TRBV10-3 CAISGDEGNTIYF TGTGCCATCAGTGGAGACGAGGGAAACACCATATATTTT
NA TRBJ2-1 many TRBV5-1 CASSLLNNEQFF TGCGCCAGCAGCTTACTCAACAATGAGCAGTTCTTC
NA TRBJ1-6 few TRBV12-5 CASGLVGTGYNSPLHF TGTGCTAGTGGTTTGGTAGGAACAGGGTATAATTCACCCCTCCACTTT
NA TRBJ1-2 few TRBV4-2 CASSQFTGGGNYGYTF TGTGCCAGCAGCCAATTTACCGGGGGTGGTAACTATGGCTACACCTTC
TRBD1 TRBJ1-2 NA TRBV5-5 CASSWTGGPVGYTF TGTGCCAGCAGCTGGACAGGGGGCCCCGTAGGCTACACCTTC
NA TRBJ2-7 NA TRBV4-3 CASSQGAGTLASYEQYF TGCGCCAGCAGCCAAGGCGCCGGGACATTGGCCTCCTACGAGCAGTACTTC
NA TRBJ2-1 NA TRBV20-1 CSAPLGRAYNEQFF TGCAGTGCTCCCCTGGGCAGGGCCTACAATGAGCAGTTCTTC
TRBD2 TRBJ2-1 NA TRBV6-4 CASSDWGTSSYNEQFF TGTGCCAGCAGTGACTGGGGGACTAGTTCCTACAATGAGCAGTTCTTC
NA TRBJ2-5 NA TRBV27 CASSLYRSQQTQYF TGTGCCAGCAGTTTGTACAGGTCCCAGCAGACCCAGTACTTC
NA TRBJ2-1 NA TRBV6-2/TRBV6-3 CASSYRYNEQFF TGTGCCAGCAGTTACCGATACAATGAGCAGTTCTTC
NA TRBJ2-2 NA TRBV4-3 CASSQADLNTGELFF TGCGCCAGCAGCCAAGCGGACCTTAACACCGGGGAGCTGTTTTTT
NA TRBJ2-7 NA TRBV19 CASSMQGSYEQYF TGTGCCAGTAGTATGCAGGGTTCCTACGAGCAGTACTTC
NA TRBJ2-7 once TRBV27 CASSLRDTPIYEQYF TGTGCCAGCAGTTTGCGGGACACACCAATCTACGAGCAGTACTTC
TRBD1 TRBJ2-7 NA TRBV9 CASSVGDRGSYEQYF TGTGCCAGCAGCGTAGGGGACAGGGGATCCTACGAGCAGTACTTC
NA TRBJ1-2 NA TRBV28 CASNSHFRTVANYGYTF TGTGCCAGCAACTCTCATTTCCGGACTGTAGCTAACTATGGCTACACCTTC
TRBD2 TRBJ2-1 NA TRBV3-1 CASSPLSAGGPSSYNEQFF TGTGCCAGCAGCCCCCTCTCAGCGGGAGGGCCGAGTTCCTACAATGAGCAGTTCTTC
TRBD2 TRBJ2-5 NA TRBV29-1 CSVVGAGGKETQYF TGCAGCGTTGTAGGAGCGGGAGGGAAAGAGACCCAGTACTTC
NA TRBJ1-1 NA TRBV3-1 CASSLISRNTEAFF TGTGCCAGCAGCCTAATTAGTCGGAACACTGAAGCTTTCTTT
NA TRBJ2-2 NA TRBV24-1 CATSAPYTGELFF TGTGCCACCAGTGCCCCCTACACCGGGGAGCTGTTTTTT
NA TRBJ2-3 NA TRBV4-2 CASSQGIGASADTQYF TGTGCCAGCAGCCAAGGAATCGGCGCGTCGGCAGATACGCAGTATTTT
NA TRBJ2-7 NA TRBV9 CASSVGFGSSYEQYF TGTGCCAGCAGCGTAGGGTTCGGGAGCTCCTACGAGCAGTACTTC